This T cell receptor beta chain came from a study of regulatory T cells in long-lasting Graves disease. Study overall: Those Graves' patients who were newly diagnosed had been on antithyroid drugs under 3 months.

The time point was: newly diagnosed GD, antithyroid drugs for less than 3 months. From PBMCs, RNA was extracted and then used to make the TCR library. This clonotype was observed at least ten times. The junction does not match germline at one end; this may be a read error. To make TCR beta libraries, researchers used iRepertoire HTBI primers and Arm-PCR of CDR3 regions. TCRdb processed the multiplex PCR reads anew with MiXCR; each CDR3 protein has one entry. The table lists about 440,000 distinct CDR3 sequences, more than 12% of them singletons, with over 15% in the top ten. The CDR3 spans 14 residues. The germline V gene has CDR1 KGHSH and CDR2 LQKENI. The sample was also linked to a second study, of T cells in Graves' hyperthyroidism and ophthalmopathy. That source adds: Stable disease denoted Graves' hyperthyroidism without ophthalmopathy progression within 18 months. Participants, patients aged 18 to 65, had newly diagnosed hyperthyroidism with a duration under 2 months. Exclusion of patients followed from uncontrolled infection, other autoimmune disease, pregnancy or lactation.

The chain joins TRBV18 to TRBJ1-1; TRBD1 might be the D (5 bases). The clonotype was recovered from a woman in her 30s with Graves disease. The material was peripheral blood mononuclear cells (PBMCs), obtained at new diagnosis, from a patient treated with antithyroid drugs. In DNA form, the CDR3 reads TGCGCCAGCAGCCCCGGGGGGGGGAACACTGAAGCTTTCTTT. Translated, it gives CASSPGGGNTEAFF. The full variable domain, completed using reference TRBV18 and TRBJ1-1, is NAGVMQNPRHLVRRRGQEARLRCSPMKGHSHVYWYRQLPEEGLKFMVYLQKENIIDESGMPKERFSAEFPKEGPSILRIQQVVRGDSAAYFCASSPGGGNTEAFFGQGTRLTVV.